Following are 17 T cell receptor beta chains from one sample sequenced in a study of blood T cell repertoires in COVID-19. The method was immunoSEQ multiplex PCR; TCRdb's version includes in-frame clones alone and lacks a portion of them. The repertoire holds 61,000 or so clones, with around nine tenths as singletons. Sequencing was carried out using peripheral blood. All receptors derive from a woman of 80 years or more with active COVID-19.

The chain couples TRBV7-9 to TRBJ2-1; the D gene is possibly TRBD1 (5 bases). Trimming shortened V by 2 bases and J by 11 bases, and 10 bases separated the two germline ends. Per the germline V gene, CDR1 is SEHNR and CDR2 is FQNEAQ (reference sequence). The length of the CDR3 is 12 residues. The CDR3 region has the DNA TGTGCCAGCAGCTTACCAGGGCTTAAGCAGTTCTTC. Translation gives CASSLPGLKQFF.

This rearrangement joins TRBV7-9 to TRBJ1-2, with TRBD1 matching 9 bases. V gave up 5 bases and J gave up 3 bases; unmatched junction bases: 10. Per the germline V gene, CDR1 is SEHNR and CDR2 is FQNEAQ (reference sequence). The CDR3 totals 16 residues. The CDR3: CASSPGQGTVDYGYTF. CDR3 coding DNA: TGTGCCAGCAGCCCGGGACAGGGTACGGTGGACTATGGCTACACCTTC.

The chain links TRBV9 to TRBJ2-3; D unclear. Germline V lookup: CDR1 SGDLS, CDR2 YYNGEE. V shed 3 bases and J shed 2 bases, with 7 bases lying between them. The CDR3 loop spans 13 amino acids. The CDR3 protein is CASSASFTDTQYF. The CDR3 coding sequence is TGTGCCAGCAGCGCTTCTTTCACAGATACGCAGTATTTT.

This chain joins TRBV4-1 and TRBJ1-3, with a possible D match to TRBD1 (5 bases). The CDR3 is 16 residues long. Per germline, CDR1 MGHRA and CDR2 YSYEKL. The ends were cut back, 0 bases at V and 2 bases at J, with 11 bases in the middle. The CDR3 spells CASSQEGRQPGNTIYF. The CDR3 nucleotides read TGCGCCAGCAGCCAAGAAGGGCGACAGCCTGGAAACACCATATATTTT.

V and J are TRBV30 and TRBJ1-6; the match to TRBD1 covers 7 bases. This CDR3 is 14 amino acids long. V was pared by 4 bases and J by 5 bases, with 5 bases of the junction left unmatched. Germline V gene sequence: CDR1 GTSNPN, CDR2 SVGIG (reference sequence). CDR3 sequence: CAWNRGYDNSPLHF. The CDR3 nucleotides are TGTGCCTGGAACAGGGGATACGATAATTCACCCCTCCACTTT. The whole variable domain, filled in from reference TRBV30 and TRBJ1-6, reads SQTIHQWPATLVQPVGSPLSLECTVEGTSNPNLYWYRQAAGRGLQLLFYSVGIGQISSEVPQNLSASRPQDRQFILSSKKLLLSDSGFYLCAWNRGYDNSPLHFGNGTRLTVT.

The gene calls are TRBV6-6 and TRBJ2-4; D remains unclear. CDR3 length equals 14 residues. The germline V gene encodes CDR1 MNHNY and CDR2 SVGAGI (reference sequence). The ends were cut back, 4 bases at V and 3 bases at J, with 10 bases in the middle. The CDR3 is CASSLRSGKNIQYF. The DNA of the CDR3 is TGTGCCAGCAGTTTGCGCTCGGGCAAAAACATTCAGTACTTC.

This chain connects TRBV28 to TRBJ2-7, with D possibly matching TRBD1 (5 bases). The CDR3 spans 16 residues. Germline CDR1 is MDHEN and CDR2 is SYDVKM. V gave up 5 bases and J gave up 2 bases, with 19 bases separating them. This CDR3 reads CASSEGWGRVTYEQYF. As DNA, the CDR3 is TGTGCCAGCAGTGAAGGCTGGGGCAGGGTTACCTACGAGCAGTACTTC. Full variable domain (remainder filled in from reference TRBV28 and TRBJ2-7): DVKVTQSSRYLVKRTGEKVFLECVQDMDHENMFWYRQDPGLGLRLIYFSYDVKMKEKGDIPEGYSVSREKKERFSLILESASTNQTSMYLCASSEGWGRVTYEQYFGPGTRLTVT.

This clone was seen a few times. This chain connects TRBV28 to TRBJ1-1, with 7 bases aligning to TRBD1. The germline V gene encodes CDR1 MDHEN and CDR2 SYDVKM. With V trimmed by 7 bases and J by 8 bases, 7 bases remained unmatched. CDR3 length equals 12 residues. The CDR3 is CASNLDRDEAFF. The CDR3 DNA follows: TGTGCCAGCAACTTAGACAGGGACGAAGCTTTCTTT.

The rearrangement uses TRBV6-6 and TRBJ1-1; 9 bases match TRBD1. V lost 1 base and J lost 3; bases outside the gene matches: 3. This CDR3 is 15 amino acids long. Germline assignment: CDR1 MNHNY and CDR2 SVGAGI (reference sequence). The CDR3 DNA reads TGTGCCAGCAGTTACTTTACAGGGGGCGACACTGAAGCTTTCTTT. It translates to CASSYFTGGDTEAFF.

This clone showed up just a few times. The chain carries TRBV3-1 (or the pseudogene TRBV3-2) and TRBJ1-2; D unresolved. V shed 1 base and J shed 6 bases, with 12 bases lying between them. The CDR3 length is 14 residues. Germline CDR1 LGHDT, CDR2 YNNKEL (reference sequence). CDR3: CASSQGPLRDGYTF. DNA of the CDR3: TGTGCCAGCAGCCAAGGTCCTCTGAGGGATGGCTACACCTTC.

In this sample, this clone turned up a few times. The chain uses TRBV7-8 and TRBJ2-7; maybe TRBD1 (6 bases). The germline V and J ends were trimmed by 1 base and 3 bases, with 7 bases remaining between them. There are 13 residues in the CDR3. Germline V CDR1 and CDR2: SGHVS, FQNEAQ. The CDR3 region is CASSLGGGYEQYF. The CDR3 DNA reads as TGTGCCAGCAGCTTAGGAGGGGGCTACGAGCAGTACTTC.

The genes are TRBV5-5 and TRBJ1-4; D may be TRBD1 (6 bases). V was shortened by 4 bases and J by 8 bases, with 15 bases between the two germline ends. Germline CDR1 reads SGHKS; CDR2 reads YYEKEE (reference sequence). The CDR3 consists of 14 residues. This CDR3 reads CASSRTRTEEKLFF. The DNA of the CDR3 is TGTGCCAGCAGCCGGACCCGGACAGAAGAAAAACTGTTTTTT.

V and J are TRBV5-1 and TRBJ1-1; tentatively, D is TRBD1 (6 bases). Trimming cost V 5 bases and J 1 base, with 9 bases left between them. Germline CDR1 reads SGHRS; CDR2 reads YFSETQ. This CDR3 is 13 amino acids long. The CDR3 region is CASRIQGNTEAFF. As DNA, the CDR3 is TGCGCCAGCAGGATACAGGGGAACACTGAAGCTTTCTTT.

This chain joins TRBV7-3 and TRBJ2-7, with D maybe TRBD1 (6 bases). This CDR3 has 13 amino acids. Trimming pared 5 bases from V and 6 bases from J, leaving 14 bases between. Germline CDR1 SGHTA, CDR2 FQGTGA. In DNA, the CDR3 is TGTGCCAGCAGCCAGGGGCCCTCGGCCGAGCAGTACTTC. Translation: CASSQGPSAEQYF.

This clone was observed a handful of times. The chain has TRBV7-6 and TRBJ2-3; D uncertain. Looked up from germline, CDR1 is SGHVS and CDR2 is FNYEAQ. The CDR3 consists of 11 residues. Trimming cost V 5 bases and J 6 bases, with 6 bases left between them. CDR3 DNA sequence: TGTGCCAGCAGCGGCGGCGATACGCAGTATTTT. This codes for CASSGGDTQYF.

Here the CDR3 reads CASTQAGGSTDTQYF. The CDR3 region has the DNA TGTGCCAGCACCCAGGCGGGCGGGAGCACAGATACGCAGTATTTT. V and J are TRBV2 and TRBJ2-3, with D possibly being TRBD2 (5 bases). Trimming removed 7 bases from V and 0 bases from J, with 14 bases in between. The CDR3 extends over 15 amino acids. The germline gives CDR1 SNHLY, CDR2 FYNNEI.

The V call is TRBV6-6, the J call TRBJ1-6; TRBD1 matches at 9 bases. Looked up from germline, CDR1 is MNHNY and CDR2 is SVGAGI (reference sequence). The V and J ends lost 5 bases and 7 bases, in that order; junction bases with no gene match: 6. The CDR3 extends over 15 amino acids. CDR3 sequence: CASSSGQGTNSPLHF. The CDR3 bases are TGTGCCAGCAGTAGCGGACAGGGGACGAATTCACCCCTCCACTTT.